The clone carrying this T cell receptor (beta chain) was found a few times. TCR beta CDR3 regions were amplified from RNA transcripts. Carried out on the TCR CDR3, a first-round RT-PCR used the HTBI primer set. Using its own MiXCR run on the multiplex PCR reads, TCRdb lists one record per CDR3 protein. This sample yields about 520,000 distinct CDR3 sequences, of which under 25% are seen a single time; more than 25% belongs to the top ten. This sample is part of a study of T cells in Graves' hyperthyroidism and ophthalmopathy. Across 18 months, stable Graves' hyperthyroidism was marked by no progression to ophthalmopathy. Patients were aged 18 to 65, had disease duration under 2 months, and had newly diagnosed hyperthyroidism. Clinicians diagnosed patients from clinical symptoms, serum thyroxine and TRAb, thyroid ultrasound and orbital computed tomography. CDR3 size: 15 residues. The germline V gene encodes CDR1 MNHNS and CDR2 SASEGT. Trimming shortened V by 4 bases and J by 4 bases, and 17 bases separated the two germline ends.

Sequencing was done on a sample of blood. The chain is built from TRBV6-1 and TRBJ2-7, with D unresolved. The clonotype comes from a man aged 18 to 29 with Graves' hyperthyroidism. The CDR3 protein is CASSGELESHYEQYF. In DNA form, the CDR3 reads TGTGCCAGCAGTGGTGAATTGGAATCTCATTACGAGCAGTACTTC.